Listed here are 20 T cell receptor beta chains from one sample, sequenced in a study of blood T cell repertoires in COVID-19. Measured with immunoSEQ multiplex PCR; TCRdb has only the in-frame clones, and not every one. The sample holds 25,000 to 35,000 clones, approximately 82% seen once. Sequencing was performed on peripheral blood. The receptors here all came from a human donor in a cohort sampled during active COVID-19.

This CDR3 reads CASGSFTGELFF. DNA of the CDR3: TGTGCTAGTGGTTCGTTCACCGGGGAGCTGTTTTTT. The gene calls are TRBV12-5 and TRBJ2-2, with D unresolved. The CDR3 has 12 amino acids. V was clipped by 4 bases and J by 4 bases, with 4 bases between them. The germline CDR1 and CDR2 sequences are LGHNT and FRNRAP.

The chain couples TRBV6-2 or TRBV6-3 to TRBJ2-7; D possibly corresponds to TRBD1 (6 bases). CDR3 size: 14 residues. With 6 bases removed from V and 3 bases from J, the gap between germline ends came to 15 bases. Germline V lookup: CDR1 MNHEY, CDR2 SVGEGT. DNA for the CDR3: TGTGCCAGCAGCAGGGCCGGGACACGCTACGAGCAGTACTTC. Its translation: CASSRAGTRYEQYF.

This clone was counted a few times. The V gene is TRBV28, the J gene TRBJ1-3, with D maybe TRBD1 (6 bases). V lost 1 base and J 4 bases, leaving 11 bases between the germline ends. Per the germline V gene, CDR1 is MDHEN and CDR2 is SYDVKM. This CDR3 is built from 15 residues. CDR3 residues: CASSLSTGAGNTIYF. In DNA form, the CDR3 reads TGTGCCAGCAGTTTATCGACAGGAGCCGGAAACACCATATATTTT. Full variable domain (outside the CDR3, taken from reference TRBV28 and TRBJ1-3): DVKVTQSSRYLVKRTGEKVFLECVQDMDHENMFWYRQDPGLGLRLIYFSYDVKMKEKGDIPEGYSVSREKKERFSLILESASTNQTSMYLCASSLSTGAGNTIYFGEGSWLTVV.

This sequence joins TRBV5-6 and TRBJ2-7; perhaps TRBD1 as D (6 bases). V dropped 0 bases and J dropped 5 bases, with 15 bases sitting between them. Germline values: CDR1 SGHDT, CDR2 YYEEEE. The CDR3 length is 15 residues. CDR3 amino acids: CASSLAGWGLNEQYF. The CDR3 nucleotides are TGTGCCAGCAGCTTGGCCGGGTGGGGGCTAAACGAGCAGTACTTC.

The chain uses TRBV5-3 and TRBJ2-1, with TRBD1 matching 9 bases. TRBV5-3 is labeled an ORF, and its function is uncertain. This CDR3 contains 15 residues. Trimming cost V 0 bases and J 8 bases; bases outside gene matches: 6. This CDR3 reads CARSLDRGPMYEQFF. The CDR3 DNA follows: TGTGCCAGAAGCTTGGACAGGGGGCCTATGTATGAGCAGTTCTTC.

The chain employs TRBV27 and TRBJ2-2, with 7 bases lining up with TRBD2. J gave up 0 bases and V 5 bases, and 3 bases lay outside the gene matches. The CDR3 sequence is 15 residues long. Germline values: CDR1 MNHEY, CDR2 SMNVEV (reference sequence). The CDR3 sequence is CASSGGGANTGELFF. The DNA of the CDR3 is TGTGCCAGCAGTGGTGGGGGGGCGAACACCGGGGAGCTGTTTTTT.

The CDR3 spells CASSNGLAGSDTQYF. In DNA form, the CDR3 reads TGTGCCAGTAGTAACGGACTAGCGGGGTCAGATACGCAGTATTTT. V usage is TRBV19 and J usage is TRBJ2-3, with 12 nucleotides matching TRBD2. The J segment lost 4 bases and the V segment lost 4 bases, leaving 3 bases of the junction unmatched. Germline-derived CDR1 and CDR2 are LNHDA and SQIVND (reference sequence). The CDR3 loop spans 15 amino acids.

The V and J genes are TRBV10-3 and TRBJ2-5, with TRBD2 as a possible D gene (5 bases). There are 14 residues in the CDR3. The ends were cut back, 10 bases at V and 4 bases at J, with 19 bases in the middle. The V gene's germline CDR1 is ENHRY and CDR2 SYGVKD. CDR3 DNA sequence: TGTGCCACCTCGACCCACGAGGGAGTAGAGACCCAGTACTTC. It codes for CATSTHEGVETQYF.

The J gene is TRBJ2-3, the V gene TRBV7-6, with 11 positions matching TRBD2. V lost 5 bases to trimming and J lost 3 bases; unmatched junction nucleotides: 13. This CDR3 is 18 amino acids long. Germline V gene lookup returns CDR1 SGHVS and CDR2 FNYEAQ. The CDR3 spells CASSQLPQTSGGTDTQYF. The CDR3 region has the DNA TGTGCCAGCAGCCAACTCCCCCAAACTAGCGGGGGTACAGATACGCAGTATTTT.

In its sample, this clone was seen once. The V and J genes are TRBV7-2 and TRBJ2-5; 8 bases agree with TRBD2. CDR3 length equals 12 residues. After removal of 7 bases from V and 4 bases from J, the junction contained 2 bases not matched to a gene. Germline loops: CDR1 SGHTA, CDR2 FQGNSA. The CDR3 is CASIGGGETQYF. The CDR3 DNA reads TGTGCCAGCATCGGGGGGGGAGAGACCCAGTACTTC. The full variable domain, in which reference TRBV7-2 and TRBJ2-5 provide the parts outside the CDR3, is GAGVSQSPSNKVTEKGKDVELRCDPISGHTALYWYRQSLGQGLEFLIYFQGNSAPDKSGLPSDRFSAERTGGSVSTLTIQRTQQEDSAVYLCASIGGGETQYFGPGTRLLVL.

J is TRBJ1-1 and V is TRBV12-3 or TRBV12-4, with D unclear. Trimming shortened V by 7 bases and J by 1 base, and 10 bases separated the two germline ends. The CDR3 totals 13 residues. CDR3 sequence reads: CASTGPGNTEAFF. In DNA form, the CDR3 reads TGTGCCAGCACAGGTCCCGGGAACACTGAAGCTTTCTTT.

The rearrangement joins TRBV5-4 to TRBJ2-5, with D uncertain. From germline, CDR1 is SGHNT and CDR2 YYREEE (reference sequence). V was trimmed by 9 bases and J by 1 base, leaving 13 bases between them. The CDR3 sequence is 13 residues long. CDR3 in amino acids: CATRVFPQETQYF. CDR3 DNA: TGTGCCACTCGTGTCTTCCCCCAAGAGACCCAGTACTTC. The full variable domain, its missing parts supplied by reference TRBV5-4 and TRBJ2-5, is ETGVTQSPTHLIKTRGQQVTLRCSSQSGHNTVSWYQQALGQGPQFIFQYYREEENGRGNFPPRFSGLQFPNYSSELNVNALELDDSALYLCATRVFPQETQYFGPGTRLLVL.

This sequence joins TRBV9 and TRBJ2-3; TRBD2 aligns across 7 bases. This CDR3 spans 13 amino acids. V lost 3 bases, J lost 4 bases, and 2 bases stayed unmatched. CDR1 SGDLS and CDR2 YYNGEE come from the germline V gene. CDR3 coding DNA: TGTGCCAGCAGCGCGGGGGGTTCAGATACGCAGTATTTT. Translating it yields CASSAGGSDTQYF.

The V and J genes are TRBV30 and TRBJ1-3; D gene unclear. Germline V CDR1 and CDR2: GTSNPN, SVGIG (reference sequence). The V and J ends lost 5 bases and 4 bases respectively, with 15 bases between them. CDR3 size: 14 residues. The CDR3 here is CAWGRIPRGNTIYF. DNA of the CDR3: TGTGCCTGGGGTCGTATACCTAGGGGAAACACCATATATTTT.

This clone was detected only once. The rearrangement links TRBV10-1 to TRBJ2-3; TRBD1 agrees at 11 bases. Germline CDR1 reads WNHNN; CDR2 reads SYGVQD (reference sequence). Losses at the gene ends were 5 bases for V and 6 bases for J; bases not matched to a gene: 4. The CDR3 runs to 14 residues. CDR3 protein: CASSWRDRGDTQYF. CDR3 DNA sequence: TGCGCCAGCAGTTGGCGGGACAGGGGGGATACGCAGTATTTT.

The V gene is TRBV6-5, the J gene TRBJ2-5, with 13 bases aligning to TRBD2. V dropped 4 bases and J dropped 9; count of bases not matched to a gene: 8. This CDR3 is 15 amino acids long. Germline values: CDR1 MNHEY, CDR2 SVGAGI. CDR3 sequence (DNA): TGTGCCAGCAGTTCCCTCGGACTAGCGGGGGATCCCCAGTACTTC. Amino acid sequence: CASSSLGLAGDPQYF.

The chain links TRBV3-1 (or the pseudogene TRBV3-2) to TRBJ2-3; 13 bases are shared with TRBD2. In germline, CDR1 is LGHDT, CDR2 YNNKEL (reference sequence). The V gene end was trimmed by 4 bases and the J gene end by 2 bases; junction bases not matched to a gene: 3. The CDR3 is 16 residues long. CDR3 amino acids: CASSPGLAGSTDTQYF. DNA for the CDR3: TGTGCCAGCAGCCCGGGACTAGCGGGGTCCACAGATACGCAGTATTTT.

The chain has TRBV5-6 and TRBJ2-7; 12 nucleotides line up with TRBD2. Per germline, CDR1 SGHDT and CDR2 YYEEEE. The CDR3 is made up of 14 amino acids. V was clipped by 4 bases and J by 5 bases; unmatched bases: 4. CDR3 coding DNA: TGTGCCAGCAGCGCTAGCGGGGGGGCCCACGAGCAGTACTTC. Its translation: CASSASGGAHEQYF.

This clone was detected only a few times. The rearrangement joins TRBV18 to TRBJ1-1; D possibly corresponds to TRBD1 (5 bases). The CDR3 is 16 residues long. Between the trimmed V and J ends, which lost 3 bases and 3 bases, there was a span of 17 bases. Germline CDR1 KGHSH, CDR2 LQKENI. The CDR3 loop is CASSPRQFSQDTEAFF. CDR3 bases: TGTGCCAGCTCACCCCGACAGTTTTCTCAGGACACTGAAGCTTTCTTT.

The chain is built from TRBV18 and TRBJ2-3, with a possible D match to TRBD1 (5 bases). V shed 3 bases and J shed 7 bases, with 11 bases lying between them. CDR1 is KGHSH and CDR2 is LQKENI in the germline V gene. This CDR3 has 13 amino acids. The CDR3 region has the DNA TGTGCCAGCTCACCGCAGGGCATGCATACGCAGTATTTT. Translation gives CASSPQGMHTQYF.